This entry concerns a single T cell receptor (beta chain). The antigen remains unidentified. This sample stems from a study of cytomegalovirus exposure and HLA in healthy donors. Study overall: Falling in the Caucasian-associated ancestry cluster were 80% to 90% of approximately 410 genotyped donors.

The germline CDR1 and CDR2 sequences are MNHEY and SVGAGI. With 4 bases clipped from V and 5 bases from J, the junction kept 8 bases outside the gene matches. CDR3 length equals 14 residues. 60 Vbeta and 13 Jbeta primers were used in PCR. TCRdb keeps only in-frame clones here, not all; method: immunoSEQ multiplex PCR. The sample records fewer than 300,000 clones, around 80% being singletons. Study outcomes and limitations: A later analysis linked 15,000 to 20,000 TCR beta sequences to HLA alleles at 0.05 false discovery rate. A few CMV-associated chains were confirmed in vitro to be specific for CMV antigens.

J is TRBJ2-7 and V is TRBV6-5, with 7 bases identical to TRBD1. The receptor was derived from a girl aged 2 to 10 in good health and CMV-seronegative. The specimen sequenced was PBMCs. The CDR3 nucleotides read TGTGCCAGCAGTTCCGGGACAGTGGTGGACGAGCAGTACTTC. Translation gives CASSSGTVVDEQYF.